This T cell receptor (beta chain) appears in the sequencing data of a study of CD8 T cells in Susac syndrome. RNA totalling about 0.45 to 1 ug underwent reverse transcription with random hexamers. TCRdb fed the immunoSEQ multiplex PCR reads into MiXCR, producing one record per CDR3 protein. The sample lists roughly 250,000 distinct CDR3 sequences, almost 97% seen once, with under 0.12% in the top ten. Trimming removed 0 bases from V and 3 bases from J, with 16 bases in between. There are 16 residues in the CDR3. CDR1 and CDR2 from the germline V gene are SGDLS and YYNGEE. This chain uses TRBV9 with TRBJ2-7; D is tentatively TRBD1 or TRBD2 (6 bases each). Sequenced: CD4+ T cells from PBMCs. This TCR was sampled from a human donor with Susac syndrome. CDR3 in DNA: TGTGCCAGCAGCGTAGGAGGGGGGCAGACTTTCTACGAGCAGTACTTC. Encoded protein: CASSVGGGQTFYEQYF. The full variable domain, completed using reference TRBV9 and TRBJ2-7, is DSGVTQTPKHLITATGQRVTLRCSPRSGDLSVYWYQQSLDQGLQFLIQYYNGEERAKGNILERFSAQQFPDLHSELNLSSLELGDSALYFCASSVGGGQTFYEQYFGPGTRLTVT.